The 13 T cell receptor beta chains in this list originate from one sample, sequenced in a study of identical twins. TCRdb itself ran the 5' RACE reads through MiXCR, one entry per CDR3 protein. The sample includes some 710,000 distinct CDR3 sequences, over 5% of them seen just once. Sequenced material: naive T cells sorted from blood. The receptors originated from a man between 18 and 35 years old in good health.

This clonotype was seen many times. The chain links TRBV20-1 to TRBJ2-7; 7 bases map to TRBD1. Trimming at V came to 3 bases and at J to 1 base, leaving 9 bases not matched to a gene. This CDR3 contains 15 residues. Germline V gives CDR1 DFQATT, CDR2 SNEGSKA (reference sequence). The CDR3 spells CSASTFRDRSYEQYF. CDR3 DNA sequence: TGCAGTGCTAGTACCTTCCGGGACAGATCCTACGAGCAGTACTTC.

This clonotype was counted at least ten times. The missing conserved phenylalanine or tryptophan at the end of this CDR3 makes a read error likely. The DNA is omitted, as the CDR3 cannot be located on it reliably, and the CDR3 follows TCRdb's listing. The rearrangement links TRBV7-2 to TRBJ2-7; the table's D gene call, TRBD1, was not cross checked with the DNA. Including both end residues, the CDR3 is 10 amino acids long. CDR1 and CDR2 (germline): SGHTA, FQGNSA. The CDR3 region is CASSRNQTGR.

The chain uses TRBV11-2 and TRBJ2-5, with 9 bases identical to TRBD2. V dropped 5 bases and J dropped 5; count of bases not matched to a gene: 9. In germline, CDR1 is SGHAT, CDR2 FQNNGV. The CDR3 runs to 15 residues. CDR3 sequence (DNA): TGTGCCAGCAGCCGCGGGAGGGCCTTGAGGGAGACCCAGTACTTC. It specifies CASSRGRALRETQYF.

Many counts were recorded for this clonotype. The J gene is TRBJ2-3, the V gene TRBV29-1; D assignment may be TRBD1 or TRBD2 (6 bases each). CDR3 length: 14 residues. Deletions cut 4 bases from V and 1 base from J, with 12 bases between. The germline V gene encodes CDR1 SQVTM and CDR2 ANQGSEA. The CDR3 DNA follows: TGCAGCGTTGTTCGGGGGCCTCGCACAGATACGCAGTATTTT. It specifies CSVVRGPRTDTQYF.

This clonotype was recorded many times. The gene calls are TRBV9 and TRBJ1-1, with a tentative D call TRBD1 (6 bases). The CDR3 consists of 14 residues. Germline lookup yields CDR1 SGDLS and CDR2 YYNGEE. V was pared by 4 bases and J by 1 base, with 11 bases between. The CDR3 DNA is TGTGCCAGCAGCCGACGGACAGAGAACACTGAAGCTTTCTTT. Protein product: CASSRRTENTEAFF.

There are many counts of this clonotype. The CDR3 loop is CASSLRRGGSGNTIYF. The DNA for the CDR3 is TGTGCCAGCAGCTTACGACGAGGCGGCTCTGGAAACACCATATATTTT. The chain uses TRBV7-2 and TRBJ1-3; the D is unclear. Trimming removed 2 bases at V and 0 bases at J, with 11 bases between. Germline CDR1 reads SGHTA; CDR2 reads FQGNSA. The CDR3 sequence is 16 residues long.

This clonotype was picked up many times. The chain employs TRBV10-3 and TRBJ1-2, with 9 bases fitting TRBD1. This CDR3 has 17 amino acids. Trimming at V came to 2 bases and at J to 2 bases, leaving 9 bases not matched to a gene. In germline, CDR1 is ENHRY, CDR2 SYGVKD. DNA for the CDR3: TGTGCCATCAGTGAGCCGGAACCGGGACAGGGAAACTATGGCTACACCTTC. Protein sequence: CAISEPEPGQGNYGYTF.

This clonotype has only a few counts. The chain combines TRBV30 with TRBJ2-5; weak D call: TRBD2 (6 bases). The CDR3 consists of 12 residues. Germline CDR1 reads GTSNPN; CDR2 reads SVGIG (reference sequence). Trimming removed 3 bases at V and 5 bases at J, with 10 bases between. The CDR3 region has the DNA TGTGCCTGGAGGGAGGGGAAGGAGACCCAGTACTTC. Translation: CAWREGKETQYF. Filled out from reference TRBV30 and TRBJ2-5, the complete variable domain reads SQTIHQWPATLVQPVGSPLSLECTVEGTSNPNLYWYRQAAGRGLQLLFYSVGIGQISSEVPQNLSASRPQDRQFILSSKKLLLSDSGFYLCAWREGKETQYFGPGTRLLVL.

This clonotype has at least ten counts. CDR3 residues: CASSHPLAGLIDEQFF. CDR3 in DNA: TGCGCCAGCAGCCACCCACTAGCGGGACTGATCGATGAGCAGTTCTTC. The chain employs TRBV4-1 and TRBJ2-1; 10 bases are shared with TRBD2. V was clipped by 3 bases and J by 8 bases; unmatched bases: 10. CDR3 length: 16 amino acids. The V gene's germline CDR1 is MGHRA and CDR2 YSYEKL.

The rearrangement joins TRBV20-1 to TRBJ1-4; 8 nucleotides align to TRBD1. The CDR3 covers 13 residues. V shed 6 bases, J shed 8 bases, and the junction held 8 bases outside the gene matches. Germline values: CDR1 DFQATT, CDR2 SNEGSKA (reference sequence). As DNA, the CDR3 is TGCAGTGCCAGGACAGGGCGTGACGAAAAACTGTTTTTT. This encodes CSARTGRDEKLFF.

The CDR3 DNA reads TGTGCCAGCAGCCCCTCTGGGCCTCTACCCGGGGAGCTGTTTTTT. Protein product: CASSPSGPLPGELFF. V is TRBV7-8 and J is TRBJ2-2; D gene ambiguous. The V gene's germline CDR1 is SGHVS and CDR2 FQNEAQ. This CDR3 is 15 amino acids long. The germline V and J ends were trimmed by 5 bases and 6 bases, with 16 bases remaining between them. The whole variable domain, remainder taken from reference TRBV7-8 and TRBJ2-2, is GAGVSQSPRYKVAKRGQDVALRCDPISGHVSLFWYQQALGQGPEFLTYFQNEAQLDKSGLPSDRFFAERPEGSVSTLKIQRTQQEDSAVYLCASSPSGPLPGELFFGEGSRLTVL.

The table lists this clonotype with many counts. J is TRBJ2-4 and V is TRBV7-8, with D possibly being TRBD1 or TRBD2 (5 bases each). The CDR3 extends over 16 amino acids. Germline V gene data show CDR1 as SGHVS and CDR2 as FQNEAQ. Trimming pared 5 bases from V and 4 bases from J, leaving 18 bases between. The CDR3 nucleotides read TGTGCCAGCAGCGCCCGATGGGGGACGGCAAAAAACATTCAGTACTTC. Amino acids: CASSARWGTAKNIQYF.

This clonotype turned up a few times. V and J are TRBV20-1 and TRBJ2-3, with 10 bases identical to TRBD2. This CDR3 spans 14 amino acids. Germline values: CDR1 DFQATT, CDR2 SNEGSKA (reference sequence). The CDR3 coding sequence is TGCAGCGTCCGGACTAGCGGAAGCACAGATACGCAGTATTTT. This sequence encodes CSVRTSGSTDTQYF.